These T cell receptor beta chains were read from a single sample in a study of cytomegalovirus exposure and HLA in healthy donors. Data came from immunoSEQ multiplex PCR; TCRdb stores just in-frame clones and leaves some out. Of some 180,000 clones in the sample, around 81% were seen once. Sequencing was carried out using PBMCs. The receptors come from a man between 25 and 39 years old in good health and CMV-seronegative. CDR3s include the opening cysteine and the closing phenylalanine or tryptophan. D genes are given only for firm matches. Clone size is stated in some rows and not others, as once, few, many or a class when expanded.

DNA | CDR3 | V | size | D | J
TGTGCCAGCAGTTCCTTGACAGGCTACAATGAGCAGTTCTTC | CASSSLTGYNEQFF | TRBV28 | . | . | TRBJ2-1
TGTGCCAGCAGCTTAGCCCCTCAGGGGGCGGCCACCTACGAGCAGTACTTC | CASSLAPQGAATYEQYF | TRBV11-2 | . | TRBD1 | TRBJ2-7
TGTGCCAGCAGAAGTAACGGGGAGTCCGGGGAGCTGTTTTTT | CASRSNGESGELFF | TRBV7-9 | . | . | TRBJ2-2
TGTGCCAGTAAGGGGTCGCAAATGCAGCCCCAGCATTTT | CASKGSQMQPQHF | TRBV19 | few | . | TRBJ1-5
TGTGCCAGCAGCTTAAGGGACTACGGGCCAGCTTCCTACACCTTC | CASSLRDYGPASYTF | TRBV5-8 | . | . | TRBJ1-2
TGTGCCAGCAGCTTAGTAGCGGGACCCTACGAGCAGTACTTC | CASSLVAGPYEQYF | TRBV7-9 | once | TRBD2 | TRBJ2-7
TGTGCCAGCAGTTTACAGGTCAACTACGAGCAGTACTTC | CASSLQVNYEQYF | TRBV27 | . | . | TRBJ2-7
TGTGCCAGCCTAACGCGGGAGGCGAACACCGGGGAGCTGTTTTTT | CASLTREANTGELFF | TRBV6-6 | . | TRBD2 | TRBJ2-2
TGCGCCAGCAGCTTGGAGAGGCCACCCACAGATACGCAGTATTTT | CASSLERPPTDTQYF | TRBV5-1 | . | . | TRBJ2-3
TGTGCCAGCAGCTTAGAGGGGACAGGGGGGACGGAGACCCAGTACTTC | CASSLEGTGGTETQYF | TRBV11-2 | few | TRBD1 | TRBJ2-5
TGTGCCAGCAGCTTAACAGGGATTGAAAAACTGTTTTTT | CASSLTGIEKLFF | TRBV7-2 | . | . | TRBJ1-4
TGTGCCAGCTCACCAGGAACAGGATCCTACGAGCAGTACTTC | CASSPGTGSYEQYF | TRBV18 | . | . | TRBJ2-7
TGTGCCAGCAGCTTGATACAAGGGGATGCTGGCTACACCTTC | CASSLIQGDAGYTF | TRBV5-5 | . | . | TRBJ1-2
TGCAGCGCCCGGGAGCCAACGTCGTATACGCAGTATTTT | CSAREPTSYTQYF | TRBV29-1 | . | . | TRBJ2-3
TGTGCCAGCGCAAGGGACAGGGTGGCTAATGAAAAACTGTTTTTT | CASARDRVANEKLFF | TRBV11-2 | . | TRBD1 | TRBJ1-4
TGTGCCAGCAGTTTATCAGCGGGACTAGCTATCGGGGAGCTGTTTTTT | CASSLSAGLAIGELFF | TRBV28 | few | TRBD2 | TRBJ2-2
TGTGCCAGCAGTGACTTCGACAGTGGCACCGGGGAGCTGTTTTTT | CASSDFDSGTGELFF | TRBV6-4 | few | . | TRBJ2-2
TGTGCCAGCAGACACCCTCGAGGACTAGCGGAGAACTACAATGAGCAGTTCTTC | CASRHPRGLAENYNEQFF | TRBV7-9 | few | TRBD2 | TRBJ2-1
TGCAGCGTTGCTTTATCGGGATTTTCACCCCTCCACTTT | CSVALSGFSPLHF | TRBV29-1 | . | . | TRBJ1-6
TGTGCCAGCACCGACTCTAGCGGGAATTGGTTCTACAATGAGCAGTTCTTC | CASTDSSGNWFYNEQFF | TRBV7-3 | once | TRBD2 | TRBJ2-1
TGTGCCAGCAGGGAAGAATGGAGGGGTGAAAAACTGTTTTTT | CASREEWRGEKLFF | TRBV6-1 | . | . | TRBJ1-4
TGTGCCAGCAGTTTAATAGCGGGAGATGAATACGAGCAGTACTTC | CASSLIAGDEYEQYF | TRBV27 | . | TRBD2 | TRBJ2-7
TGTGCCAGCACCCTACGAGAGGGTTTAGTCAGTTTCTTT | CASTLREGLVSFF | TRBV7-9 | . | . | TRBJ1-1
TGTGCCAGCAGCTTGGCCAACCCGACTCAGCGCTACACTGAAGCTTTCTTT | CASSLANPTQRYTEAFF | TRBV5-5 | . | . | TRBJ1-1
TGTGCCAGCAGTTTTAATGAGGCAGGGGGCAAAATTGGCTATGGCTACACCTTC | CASSFNEAGGKIGYGYTF | TRBV27 | . | TRBD1 | TRBJ1-2
TGTGCCAGCAGCTCAAGGACATCTAACTATGGCTACACCTTC | CASSSRTSNYGYTF | TRBV7-9 | . | . | TRBJ1-2
TGCGCCAGCAGCCACAAGCTAGCGTCGATCCAAGAGACCCAGTACTTC | CASSHKLASIQETQYF | TRBV4-1 | few | . | TRBJ2-5
TGTGCCAGTAGTATGGCGACCAGACGGGTAGCTAACTATGGCTACACCTTC | CASSMATRRVANYGYTF | TRBV19 | once | . | TRBJ1-2
TGTGCCAGCACTCAGTTCTACGAGCAGTACTTC | CASTQFYEQYF | TRBV6-1 | . | . | TRBJ2-7
TGTGCCAGCAGTGTGAGCGTGGGCAGGGGCTCTGAAGCTTTCTTT | CASSVSVGRGSEAFF | TRBV2 | . | . | TRBJ1-1
TGTGCCAGCTCACTACGACAGTTCGCAGATACGCAGTATTTT | CASSLRQFADTQYF | TRBV18 | . | . | TRBJ2-3
TGCGCCAGCAGCCAACGGACTAGCGGAAGCTCCTACGAGCAGTACTTC | CASSQRTSGSSYEQYF | TRBV4-1 | few | TRBD2 | TRBJ2-7
TGTGCCAGCAGCGTGGGGACTGTGAACACTGAAGCTTTCTTT | CASSVGTVNTEAFF | TRBV9 | . | . | TRBJ1-1
TGCAGCGCTACGACAGGGGGCCGTGGCAATCAGCCCCAGCATTTT | CSATTGGRGNQPQHF | TRBV29-1 | . | TRBD1 | TRBJ1-5
TGTGCCAGCAGTTACTCGAGAGGAGGGGAGACCCAGTACTTC | CASSYSRGGETQYF | TRBV6-5 | . | . | TRBJ2-5
TGCACCAGCAGCCAAGATCCTCAAGCGGGAGGGCCTGCGGCGCAGTATTTT | CTSSQDPQAGGPAAQYF | TRBV1 | . | . | TRBJ2-3
TGTGCCAGCAGCTTAGCACAGGGGTTGAACACTGAAGCTTTCTTT | CASSLAQGLNTEAFF | TRBV7-9 | . | TRBD1 | TRBJ1-1
TGTGCCAGCAGCTCGACAGACAACTATGGCTACACCTTC | CASSSTDNYGYTF | TRBV5-4 | . | . | TRBJ1-2
TGTGCCAGCACCTCTGGACAGGGGCGACCGGTAGAAGGCTACACCTTC | CASTSGQGRPVEGYTF | TRBV7-9 | . | TRBD1 | TRBJ1-2
TGTGCCAGCAGCGTAGCTCACAGGAATTACGAGCAGTACTTC | CASSVAHRNYEQYF | TRBV9 | . | . | TRBJ2-7